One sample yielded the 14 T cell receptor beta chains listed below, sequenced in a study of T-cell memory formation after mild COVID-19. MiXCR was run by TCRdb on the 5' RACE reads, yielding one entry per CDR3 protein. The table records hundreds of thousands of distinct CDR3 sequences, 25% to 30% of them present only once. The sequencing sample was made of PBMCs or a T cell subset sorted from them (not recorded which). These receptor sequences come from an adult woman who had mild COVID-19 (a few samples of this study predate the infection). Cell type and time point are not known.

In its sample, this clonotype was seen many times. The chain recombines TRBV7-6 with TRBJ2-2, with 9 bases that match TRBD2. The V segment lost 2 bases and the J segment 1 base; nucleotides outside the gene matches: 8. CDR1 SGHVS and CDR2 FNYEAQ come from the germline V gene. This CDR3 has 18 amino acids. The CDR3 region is CASSLPLAGAKNTGELFF. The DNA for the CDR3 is TGTGCCAGCAGCTTACCTTTAGCGGGGGCTAAGAACACCGGGGAGCTGTTTTTT. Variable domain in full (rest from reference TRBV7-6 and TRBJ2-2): GAGVSQSPRYKVTKRGQDVALRCDPISGHVSLYWYRQALGQGPEFLTYFNYEAQQDKSGLPNDRFSAERPEGSISTLTIQRTEQRDSAMYRCASSLPLAGAKNTGELFFGEGSRLTVL.

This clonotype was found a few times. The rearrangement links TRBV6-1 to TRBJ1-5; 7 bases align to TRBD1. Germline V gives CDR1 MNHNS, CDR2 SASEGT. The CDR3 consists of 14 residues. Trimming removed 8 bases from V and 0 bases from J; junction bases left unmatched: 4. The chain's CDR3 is CASAWDSSNQPQHF. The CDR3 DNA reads TGTGCCAGCGCATGGGACAGTAGCAATCAGCCCCAGCATTTT.

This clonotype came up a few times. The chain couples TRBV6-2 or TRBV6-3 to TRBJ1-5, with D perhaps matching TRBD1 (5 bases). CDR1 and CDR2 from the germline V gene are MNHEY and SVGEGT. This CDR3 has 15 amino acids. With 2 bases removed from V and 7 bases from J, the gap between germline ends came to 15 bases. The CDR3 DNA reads TGTGCCAGCAGTTACAGTCAGTGGGGGAGGCAGCCCCAGCATTTT. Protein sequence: CASSYSQWGRQPQHF.

CDR3 bases: TGCGCCAGCAGCCAAGCCGGGACAGGGGGCGGGGAGACAGATACGCAGTATTTT. It specifies CASSQAGTGGGETDTQYF. The chain recombines TRBV4-3 with TRBJ2-3, with 12 bases fitting TRBD1. Germline CDR1 and CDR2: LGHNA and YSLEER. The CDR3 runs 18 residues. J was trimmed by 3 bases and V by 1 base; bases with no gene match: 8.

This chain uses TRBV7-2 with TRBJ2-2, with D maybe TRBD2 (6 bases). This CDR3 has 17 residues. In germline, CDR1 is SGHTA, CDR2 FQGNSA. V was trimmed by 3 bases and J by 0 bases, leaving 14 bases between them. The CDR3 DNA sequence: TGTGCCAGCAGCTTGTCTCATAGCGGAACGAACACCGGGGAGCTGTTTTTT. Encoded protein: CASSLSHSGTNTGELFF.

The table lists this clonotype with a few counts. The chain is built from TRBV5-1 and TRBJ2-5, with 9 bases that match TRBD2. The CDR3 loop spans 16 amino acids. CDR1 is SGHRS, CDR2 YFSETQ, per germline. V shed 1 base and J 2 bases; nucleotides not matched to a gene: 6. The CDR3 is CASSLLAGARQETQYF. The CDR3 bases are TGCGCCAGCAGCTTGTTAGCGGGGGCCAGACAAGAGACCCAGTACTTC. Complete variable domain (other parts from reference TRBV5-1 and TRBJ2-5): KAGVTQTPRYLIKTRGQQVTLSCSPISGHRSVSWYQQTPGQGLQFLFEYFSETQRNKGNFPGRFSGRQFSNSRSEMNVSTLELGDSALYLCASSLLAGARQETQYFGPGTRLLVL.

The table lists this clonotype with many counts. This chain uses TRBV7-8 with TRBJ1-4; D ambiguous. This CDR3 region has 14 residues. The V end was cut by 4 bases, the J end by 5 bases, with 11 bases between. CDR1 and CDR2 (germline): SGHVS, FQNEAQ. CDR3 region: CASSYVLENEKLFF. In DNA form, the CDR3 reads TGTGCCAGCAGCTACGTCCTGGAGAATGAAAAACTGTTTTTT.

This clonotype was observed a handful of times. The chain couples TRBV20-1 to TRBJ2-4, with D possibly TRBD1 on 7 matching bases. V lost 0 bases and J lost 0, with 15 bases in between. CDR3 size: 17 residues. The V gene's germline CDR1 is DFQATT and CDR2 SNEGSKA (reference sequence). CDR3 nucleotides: TGCAGTGCTAGAGATCCCGACAGGGACTTAGCCAAAAACATTCAGTACTTC. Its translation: CSARDPDRDLAKNIQYF.

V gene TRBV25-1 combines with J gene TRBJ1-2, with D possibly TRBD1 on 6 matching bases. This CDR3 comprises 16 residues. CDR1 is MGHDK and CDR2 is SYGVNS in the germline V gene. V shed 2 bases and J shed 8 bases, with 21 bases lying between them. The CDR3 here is CASSEPQAGASPGYTF. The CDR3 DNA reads TGTGCCAGCAGTGAACCCCAGGCGGGGGCATCACCCGGCTACACCTTC.

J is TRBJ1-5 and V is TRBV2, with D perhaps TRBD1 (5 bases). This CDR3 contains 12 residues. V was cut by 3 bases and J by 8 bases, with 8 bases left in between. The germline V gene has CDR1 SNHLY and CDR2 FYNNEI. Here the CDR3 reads CASSDQGKPQHF. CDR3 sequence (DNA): TGTGCCAGCAGTGACCAGGGAAAGCCCCAGCATTTT.

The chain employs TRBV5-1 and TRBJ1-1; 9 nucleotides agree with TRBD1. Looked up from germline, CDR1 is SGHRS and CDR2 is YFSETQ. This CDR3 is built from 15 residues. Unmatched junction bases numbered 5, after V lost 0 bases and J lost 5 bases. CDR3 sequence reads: CASSLVRGTGTEAFF. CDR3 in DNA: TGCGCCAGCAGCTTGGTCCGGGGGACAGGGACTGAAGCTTTCTTT.

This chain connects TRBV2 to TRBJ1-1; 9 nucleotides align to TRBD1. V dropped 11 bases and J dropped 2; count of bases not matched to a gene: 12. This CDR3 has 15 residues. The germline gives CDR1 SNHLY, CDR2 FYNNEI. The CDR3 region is CAGLPGTGTNTEAFF. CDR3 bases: TGTGCCGGATTACCGGGGACAGGGACAAACACTGAAGCTTTCTTT. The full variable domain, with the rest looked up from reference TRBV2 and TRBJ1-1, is EPEVTQTPSHQVTQMGQEVILRCVPISNHLYFYWYRQILGQKVEFLVSFYNNEISEKSEIFDDQFSVERPDGSNFTLKIRSTKLEDSAMYFCAGLPGTGTNTEAFFGQGTRLTVV.

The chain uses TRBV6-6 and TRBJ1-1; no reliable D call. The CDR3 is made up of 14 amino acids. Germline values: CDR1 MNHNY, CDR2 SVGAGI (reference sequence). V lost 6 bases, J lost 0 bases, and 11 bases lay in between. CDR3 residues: CASRPLGLNTEAFF. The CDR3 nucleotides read TGTGCCAGCAGGCCCCTCGGTCTGAACACTGAAGCTTTCTTT.

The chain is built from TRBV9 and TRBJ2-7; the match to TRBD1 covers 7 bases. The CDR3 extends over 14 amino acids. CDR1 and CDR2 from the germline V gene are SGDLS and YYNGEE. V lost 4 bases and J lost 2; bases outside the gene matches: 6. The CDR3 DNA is TGTGCCAGCAGCACCCAAGACAGGGCCTACGAGCAGTACTTC. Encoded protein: CASSTQDRAYEQYF.